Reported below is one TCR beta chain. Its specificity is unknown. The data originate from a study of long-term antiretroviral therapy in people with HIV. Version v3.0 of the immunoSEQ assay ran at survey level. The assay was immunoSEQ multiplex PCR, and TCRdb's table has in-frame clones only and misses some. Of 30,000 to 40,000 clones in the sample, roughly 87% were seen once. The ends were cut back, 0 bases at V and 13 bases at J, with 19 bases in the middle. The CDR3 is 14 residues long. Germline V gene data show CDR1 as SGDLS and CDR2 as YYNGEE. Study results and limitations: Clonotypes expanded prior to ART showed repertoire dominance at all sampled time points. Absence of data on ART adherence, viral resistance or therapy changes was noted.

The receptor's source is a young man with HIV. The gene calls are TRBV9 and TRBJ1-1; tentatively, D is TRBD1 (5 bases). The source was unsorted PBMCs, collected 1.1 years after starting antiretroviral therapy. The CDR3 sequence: CASSVEGWAGIVFF. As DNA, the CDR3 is TGTGCCAGCAGCGTAGAAGGTTGGGCAGGGATCGTTTTCTTT.